This T cell receptor beta chain was observed in a study of OX40 agonist ivuxolimab in advanced cancers. The wider study: Patients with prior anti-PD-1, anti-PD-L1 or anti-CTLA-4 therapy were eligible; 35% to 50% had some.

The repertoire was sequenced with immunoSEQ multiplex PCR; TCRdb's copy has only in-frame clones and lacks some. The table lists around 80,000 clones, about 90% of them singletons. About this clone: As yet, its antigen is unknown.

Regarding the study as a whole: Among expanded peripheral T cells, antigen specificity went undetermined. A proportion of nonresponders additionally exhibited low normalized T-cell clonal expansion.

The TCR originated in an adult with an advanced solid tumor such as melanoma, head and neck, liver or kidney cancer. Sequencing used CD4+ or CD8+ T cells sorted from blood, obtained in a trial of the OX40 agonist ivuxolimab.

CDR3 loop: CASSLLLLAGGGLYNEQFF. DNA for the CDR3: TGTGCCAGCAGCTTACTCCTTCTAGCGGGGGGTGGCCTCTACAATGAGCAGTTCTTC. The chain combines TRBV7-2 with TRBJ2-1; 11 nucleotides line up with TRBD2. J lost 3 bases, V lost 2 bases, and 12 bases had no gene match. CDR1 and CDR2 (germline): SGHTA, FQGNSA. CDR3 size: 19 residues.